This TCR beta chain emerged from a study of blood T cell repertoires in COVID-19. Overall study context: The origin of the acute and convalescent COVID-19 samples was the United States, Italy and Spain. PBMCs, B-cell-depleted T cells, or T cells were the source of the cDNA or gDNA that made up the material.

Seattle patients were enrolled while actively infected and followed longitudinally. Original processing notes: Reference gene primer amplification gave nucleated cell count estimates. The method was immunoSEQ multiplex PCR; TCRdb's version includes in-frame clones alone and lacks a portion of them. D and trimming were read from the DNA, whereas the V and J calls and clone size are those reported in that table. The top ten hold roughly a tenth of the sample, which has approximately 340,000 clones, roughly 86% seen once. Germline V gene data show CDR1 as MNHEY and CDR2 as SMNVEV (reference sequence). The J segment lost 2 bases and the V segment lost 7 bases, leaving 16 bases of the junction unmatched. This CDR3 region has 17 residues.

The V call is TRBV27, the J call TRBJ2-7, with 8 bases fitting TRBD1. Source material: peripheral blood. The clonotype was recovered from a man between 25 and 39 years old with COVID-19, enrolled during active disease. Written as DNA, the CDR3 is TGTGCCAGCACCATGTTGGGACAGGTCCCCGTCCCCTACGAGCAGTACTTC. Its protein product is CASTMLGQVPVPYEQYF.